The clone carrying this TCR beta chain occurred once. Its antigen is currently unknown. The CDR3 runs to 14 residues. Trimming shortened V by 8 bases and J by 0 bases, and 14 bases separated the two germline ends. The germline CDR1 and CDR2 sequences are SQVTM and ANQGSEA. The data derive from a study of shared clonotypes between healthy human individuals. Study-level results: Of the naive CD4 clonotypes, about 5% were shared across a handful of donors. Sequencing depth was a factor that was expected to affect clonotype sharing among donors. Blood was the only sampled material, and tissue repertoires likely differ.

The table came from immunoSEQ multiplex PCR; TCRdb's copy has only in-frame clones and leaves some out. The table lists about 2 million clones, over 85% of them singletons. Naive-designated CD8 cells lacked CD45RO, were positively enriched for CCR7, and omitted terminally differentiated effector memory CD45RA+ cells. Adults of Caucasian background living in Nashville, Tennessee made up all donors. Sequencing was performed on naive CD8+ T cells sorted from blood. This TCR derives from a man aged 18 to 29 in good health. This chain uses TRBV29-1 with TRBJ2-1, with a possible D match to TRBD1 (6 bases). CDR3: CSSLTGNSYNEQFF. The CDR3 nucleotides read TGCAGCTCCCTGACAGGCAACTCCTACAATGAGCAGTTCTTC.